This T cell receptor (beta chain) was retrieved from a study of blood T cell repertoires in COVID-19. On the study more broadly: The United States, Italy and Spain were the sources of the acute and convalescent COVID-19 samples. T cells, B-cell-depleted T cells, or PBMCs supplied cDNA or gDNA.

V dropped 5 bases and J dropped 1; count of bases not matched to a gene: 1. The CDR3 sequence is 13 residues long. Germline V lookup: CDR1 LNHDA, CDR2 SQIVND (reference sequence). The table came from immunoSEQ multiplex PCR; TCRdb's copy has only in-frame clones and leaves some out. The sample has about 67,000 clones, around 88% seen once. The origin of this receptor is an elderly woman with acute or convalescent COVID-19. Sequenced sample: peripheral blood. This rearrangement joins TRBV19 to TRBJ1-1; TRBD1 matches 7 bases. CDR3 region: CASSQGGNTEAFF. CDR3 nucleotides: TGTGCCAGTAGTCAGGGGGGGAACACTGAAGCTTTCTTT.